This TCR beta chain was recorded in a study of blood T cell repertoires in COVID-19. Turning to the study itself: Spain, Italy and the United States supplied samples that represented acute and convalescent COVID-19.

Assay used: immunoSEQ multiplex PCR; TCRdb lists only in-frame clones, some missing. The sample holds under 60,000 clones, approximately 90% seen once. V shed 4 bases and J shed 6 bases, with 13 bases lying between them. The CDR3 spans 13 residues. CDR1 and CDR2 (germline): MGHRA, YSYEKL. The material sequenced was peripheral blood. This TCR was recovered from a human donor with acute or convalescent COVID-19. The donor label of this sample is uncertain. This rearrangement joins TRBV4-1 to TRBJ2-7; TRBD2 might be the D (6 bases). DNA for the CDR3: TGCGCCAGCAGCCCTAGCGAGGGAGGCGAGCAGTACGTC. As protein: CASSPSEGGEQYV.